This T cell receptor beta chain was sequenced in a study of post-analysis software for immune sequencing data. Study background: Included among the disease courses, which were recorded for the cohort, were relapsing-remitting, secondary progressive and progressive-relapsing multiple sclerosis.

Germline V CDR1 and CDR2: SGHRS, YFSETQ. The CDR3 consists of 14 residues. J gave up 7 bases and V 1 base, and 8 bases lay outside the gene matches. The study, taken as a whole, reports: With TRBV5-6, TRBV5-1 and TRBV20-1 included, about 5 TRBV segments were more frequent in patients than in controls. The normalized Chao1 diversity of multiple sclerosis patients was significantly lower than that of controls.

Unique molecular identifiers had been added to the TCR beta cDNA libraries. TCRdb passed the PCR reads through MiXCR, listing each CDR3 protein once. The sample carries around 200,000 distinct CDR3 sequences, approximately 30% recorded once. The sample holds a few counts of this clonotype. The antigen remains undetermined. The chain carries TRBV5-1 and TRBJ2-7, with 7 positions matching TRBD2. Input material: blood. The TCR sequence derives from a girl between 2 and 17 years old with multiple sclerosis. CDR3 residues: CASSLTAGAREQYF. The CDR3 coding sequence is TGCGCCAGCAGCTTGACCGCGGGAGCCAGGGAGCAGTACTTC.